These 5 T cell receptor beta chains share one sample of origin, sequenced in a study of T cells in Graves' hyperthyroidism and ophthalmopathy. TCR beta CDR3 sequences were amplified from RNA transcripts. HTBI primers were employed in a first-round RT-PCR of the TCR CDR3. MiXCR, run by TCRdb on the multiplex PCR reads, gives a single entry per CDR3 protein. Of approximately 700,000 distinct CDR3 sequences listed, roughly 45% are singletons. The sequenced material came from peripheral blood or thyroid tissue (not recorded which). The origin of the receptors is an adult man with Graves' disease, either hyperthyroidism or ophthalmopathy (not recorded which).

This clonotype has only a few counts. The V call is TRBV6-4, the J call TRBJ1-6; D is ambiguous. This CDR3 contains 13 residues. V lost 5 bases, J lost 7 bases, and 9 bases lay in between. The germline gives CDR1 MRHNA, CDR2 SNTAGT. CDR3 coding DNA: TGTGCCAGCAGTTTGGGGTCGAATTCACCCCTCCACTTT. Protein: CASSLGSNSPLHF.

This chain joins TRBV10-3 and TRBJ2-5; 8 bases are a match to TRBD1. The CDR3 sequence is 15 residues long. V shed 5 bases and J 5 bases; nucleotides not matched to a gene: 10. Per the germline V gene, CDR1 is ENHRY and CDR2 is SYGVKD. The CDR3 loop reads CAISLGQGAWETQYF. CDR3 in DNA: TGTGCCATCAGTTTGGGCCAGGGGGCGTGGGAGACCCAGTACTTC.

This clonotype was counted a single time. A clone one base away is much larger, so this may be a read error. The V and J genes are TRBV5-6 and TRBJ1-2, with 7 bases fitting TRBD1. CDR1 and CDR2 from the germline V gene are SGHDT and YYEEEE. The CDR3 spans 15 residues. CDR3 in DNA: TGTGCCAGCAGCTTGGATGGCGGTAGGGGGCGAGGCTACATCTTC. Protein sequence: CASSLDGGRGRGYIF.

The sample holds a few counts of this clonotype. V gene TRBV7-8 combines with J gene TRBJ2-5; D unclear. Per germline, CDR1 SGHVS and CDR2 FQNEAQ. The CDR3 totals 13 residues. V shed 7 bases and J shed 3 bases, with 12 bases lying between them. The CDR3, as DNA: TGTGCCAGCACCCTTAGATTGGAAGAGACCCAGTACTTC. Its protein product is CASTLRLEETQYF.

The chain carries TRBV6-1 and TRBJ2-7; D is unresolved. CDR3 length: 14 residues. Germline values: CDR1 MNHNS, CDR2 SASEGT. The V end lost 8 bases, the J end lost 4 bases, and 18 bases lay between the germline ends. CDR3 DNA sequence: TGTGCCAGCCTCGAAGAGAACCTTCTATACGAGCAGTACTTC. Residues: CASLEENLLYEQYF.